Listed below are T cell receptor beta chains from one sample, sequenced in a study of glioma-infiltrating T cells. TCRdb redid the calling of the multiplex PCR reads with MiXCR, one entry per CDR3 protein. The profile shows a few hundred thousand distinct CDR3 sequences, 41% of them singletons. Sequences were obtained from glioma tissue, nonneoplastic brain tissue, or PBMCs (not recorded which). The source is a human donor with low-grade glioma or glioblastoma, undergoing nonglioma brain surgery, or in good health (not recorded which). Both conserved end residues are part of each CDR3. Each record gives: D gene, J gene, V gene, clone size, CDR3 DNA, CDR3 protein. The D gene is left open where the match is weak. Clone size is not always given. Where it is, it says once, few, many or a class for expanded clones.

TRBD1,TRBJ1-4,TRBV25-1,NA,TGTGCCAGCAGTGAACCCGGGACAGGGAGGGATGAAAGACTGTTTTTT,CASSEPGTGRDERLFF
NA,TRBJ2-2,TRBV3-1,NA,TGTGCCAGCAGCCAAGTCGCGGTTACGAACACCGGGGAGCTGTTTTTT,CASSQVAVTNTGELFF
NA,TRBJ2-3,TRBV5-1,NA,TGCGCCAGCAGGCATCCTACTAGTATAGATACGCAGTATTTT,CASRHPTSIDTQYF
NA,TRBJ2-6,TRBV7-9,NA,TGTGCCAGCAGTCAGGGGGGCCGCTCTGGGGCCAACGTCCTGACTTTC,CASSQGGRSGANVLTF
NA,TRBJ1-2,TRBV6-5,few,TGTGCCAGCAGTTACTCAGCAGGGGCGGGTAGCTATGGCTACACCTTC,CASSYSAGAGSYGYTF
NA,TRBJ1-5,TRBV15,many,TGTGCCACCAGCAGGGAAGTTAGCAATCAGCCCCAGCATTTT,CATSREVSNQPQHF
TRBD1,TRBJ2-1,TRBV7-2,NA,TGTGCCAGCACACCGACAATGACAGGGGGGGAGTGGAATGAGCAGTTCTTC,CASTPTMTGGEWNEQFF
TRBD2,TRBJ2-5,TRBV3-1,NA,TGTGCCAGCAGCCGGGAAGGAGCTAGCGGAACCCGGTACTTC,CASSREGASGTRYF
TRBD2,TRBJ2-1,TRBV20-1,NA,TGCAGTGCTGGGGCCGCTAGCGGGAGGGACAATGAGCGGTTCTTC,CSAGAASGRDNERFF
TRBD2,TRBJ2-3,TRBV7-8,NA,TGTGCCAGCAGCTTAGCGCTAGGACTAGTGGGTACAGATACGCAGTATTTT,CASSLALGLVGTDTQYF
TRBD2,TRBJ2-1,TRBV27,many,TGTGCCAGCAGCGCTGGGACTAGCGGGGTCAATGAGCAGTTCTTC,CASSAGTSGVNEQFF
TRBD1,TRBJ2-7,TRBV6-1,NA,TGTGCCAGCAGTGAATCAAGGACAGGGAAAGGCGAGCAGTACTTC,CASSESRTGKGEQYF